The clone carrying this T cell receptor beta chain was observed a few times. There were TCR beta CDR3 regions amplified from RNA transcripts. The HTBI set primed first-round TCR CDR3 RT-PCR. TCRdb fed the multiplex PCR reads into MiXCR, producing one record per CDR3 protein. The data contain approximately 400,000 distinct CDR3 sequences, 20% to 30% of them singletons. These data belong to a study of T cells in Graves' hyperthyroidism and ophthalmopathy. The ends were cut back, 5 bases at V and 8 bases at J, with 8 bases in the middle. The CDR3 is 11 amino acids. Germline CDR1 and CDR2: MNHEY and SMNVEV (reference sequence).

The chain links TRBV27 to TRBJ2-3; D gene ambiguous. Sequenced input: blood. This clonotype was obtained from a man in his fifties with Graves' hyperthyroidism. Here the CDR3 DNA reads TGTGCCAGCAGTGAAGGATTTACGCAGTATTTT. It yields the protein CASSEGFTQYF.